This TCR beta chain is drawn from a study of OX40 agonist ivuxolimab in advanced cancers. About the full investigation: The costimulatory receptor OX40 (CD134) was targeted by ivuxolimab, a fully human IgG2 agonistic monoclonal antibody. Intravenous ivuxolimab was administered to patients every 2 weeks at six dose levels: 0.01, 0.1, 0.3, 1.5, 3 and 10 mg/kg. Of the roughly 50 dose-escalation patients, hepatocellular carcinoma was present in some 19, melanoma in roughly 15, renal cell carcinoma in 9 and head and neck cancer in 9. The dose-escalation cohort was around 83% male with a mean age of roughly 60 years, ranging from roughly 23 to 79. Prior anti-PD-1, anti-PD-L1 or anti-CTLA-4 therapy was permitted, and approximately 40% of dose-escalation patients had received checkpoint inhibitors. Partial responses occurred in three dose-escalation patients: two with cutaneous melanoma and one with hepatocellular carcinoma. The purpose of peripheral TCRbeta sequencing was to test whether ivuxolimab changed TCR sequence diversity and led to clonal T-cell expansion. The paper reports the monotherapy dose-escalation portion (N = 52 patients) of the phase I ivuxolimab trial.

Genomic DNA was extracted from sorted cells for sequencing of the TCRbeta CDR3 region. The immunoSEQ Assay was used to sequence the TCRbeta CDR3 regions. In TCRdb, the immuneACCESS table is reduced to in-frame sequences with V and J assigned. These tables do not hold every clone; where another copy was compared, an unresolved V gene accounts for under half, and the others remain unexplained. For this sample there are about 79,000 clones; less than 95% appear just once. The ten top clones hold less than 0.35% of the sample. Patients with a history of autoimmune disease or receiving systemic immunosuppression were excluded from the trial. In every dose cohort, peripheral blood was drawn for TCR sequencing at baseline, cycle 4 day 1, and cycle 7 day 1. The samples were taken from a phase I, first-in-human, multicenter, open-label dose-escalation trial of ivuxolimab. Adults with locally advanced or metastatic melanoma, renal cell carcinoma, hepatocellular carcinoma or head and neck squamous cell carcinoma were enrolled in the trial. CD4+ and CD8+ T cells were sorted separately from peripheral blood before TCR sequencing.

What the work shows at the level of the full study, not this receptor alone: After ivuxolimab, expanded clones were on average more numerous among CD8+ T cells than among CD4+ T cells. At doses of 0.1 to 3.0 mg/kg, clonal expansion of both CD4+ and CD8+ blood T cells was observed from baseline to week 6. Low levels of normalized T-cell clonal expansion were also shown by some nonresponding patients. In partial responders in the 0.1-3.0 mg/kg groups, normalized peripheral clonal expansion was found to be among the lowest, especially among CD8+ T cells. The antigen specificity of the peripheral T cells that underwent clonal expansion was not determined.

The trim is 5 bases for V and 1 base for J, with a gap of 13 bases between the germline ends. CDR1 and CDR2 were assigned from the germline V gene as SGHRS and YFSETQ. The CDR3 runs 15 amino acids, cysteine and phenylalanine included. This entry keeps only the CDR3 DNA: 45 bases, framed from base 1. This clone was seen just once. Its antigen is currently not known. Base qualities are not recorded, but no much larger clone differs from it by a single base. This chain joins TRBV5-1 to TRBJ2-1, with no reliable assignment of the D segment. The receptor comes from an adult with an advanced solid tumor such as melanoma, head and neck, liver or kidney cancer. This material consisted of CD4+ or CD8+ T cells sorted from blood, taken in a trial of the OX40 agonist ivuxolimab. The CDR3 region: CASRFGWPSYNEQFF. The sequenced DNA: TGCGCCAGCAGGTTTGGCTGGCCTTCCTACAATGAGCAGTTCTTC.